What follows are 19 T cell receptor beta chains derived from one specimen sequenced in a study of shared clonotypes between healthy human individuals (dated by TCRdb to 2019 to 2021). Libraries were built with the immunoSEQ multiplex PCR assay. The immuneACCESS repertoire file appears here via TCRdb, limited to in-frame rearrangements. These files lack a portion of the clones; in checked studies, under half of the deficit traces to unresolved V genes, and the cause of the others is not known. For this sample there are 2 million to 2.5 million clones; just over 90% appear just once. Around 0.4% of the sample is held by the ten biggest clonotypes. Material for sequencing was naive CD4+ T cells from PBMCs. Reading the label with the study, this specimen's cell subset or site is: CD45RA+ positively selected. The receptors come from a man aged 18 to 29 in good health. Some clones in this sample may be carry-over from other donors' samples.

CDR3 coding DNA: TGTGCCAGCAGTTTAGGGACAGGGCGCACAGATACGCAGTATTTT. Translated, it gives CASSLGTGRTDTQYF. The chain is built from TRBV27 and TRBJ2-3; 9 bases align to TRBD1. Germline-derived CDR1 and CDR2 are MNHEY and SMNVEV (reference sequence). The CDR3 totals 15 residues. The V segment lost 2 bases and the J segment 1 base; nucleotides outside the gene matches: 1.

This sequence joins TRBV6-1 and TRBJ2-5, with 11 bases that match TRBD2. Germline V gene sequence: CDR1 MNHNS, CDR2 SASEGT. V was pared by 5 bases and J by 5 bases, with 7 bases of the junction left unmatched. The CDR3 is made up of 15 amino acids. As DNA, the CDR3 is TGTGCCAGCAGTCCGTATAGCGGGAGGGCTGAGACCCAGTACTTC. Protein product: CASSPYSGRAETQYF.

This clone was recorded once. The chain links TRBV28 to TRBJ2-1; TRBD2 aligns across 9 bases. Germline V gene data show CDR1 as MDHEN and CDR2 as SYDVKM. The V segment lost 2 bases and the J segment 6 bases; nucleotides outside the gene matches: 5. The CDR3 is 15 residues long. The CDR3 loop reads CASSLGGRVINEQFF. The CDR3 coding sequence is TGTGCCAGCAGTTTAGGCGGGAGGGTAATCAATGAGCAGTTCTTC.

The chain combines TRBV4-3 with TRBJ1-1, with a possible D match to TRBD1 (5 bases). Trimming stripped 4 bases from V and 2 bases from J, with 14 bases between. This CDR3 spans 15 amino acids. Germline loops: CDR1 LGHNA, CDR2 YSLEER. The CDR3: CASSRLRQTNTEAFF. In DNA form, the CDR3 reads TGCGCCAGCAGCCGATTACGACAGACCAACACTGAAGCTTTCTTT.

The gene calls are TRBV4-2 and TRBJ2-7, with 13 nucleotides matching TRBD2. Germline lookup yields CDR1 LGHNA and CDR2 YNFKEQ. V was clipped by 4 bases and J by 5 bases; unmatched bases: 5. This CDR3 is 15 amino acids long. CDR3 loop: CASSRQLAGGDEQYF. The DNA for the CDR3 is TGTGCCAGCAGCCGCCAACTAGCGGGAGGGGACGAGCAGTACTTC.

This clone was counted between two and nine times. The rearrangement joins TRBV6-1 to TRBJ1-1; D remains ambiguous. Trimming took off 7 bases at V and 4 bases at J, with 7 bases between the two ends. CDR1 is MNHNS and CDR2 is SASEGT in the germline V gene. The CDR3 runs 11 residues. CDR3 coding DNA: TGTGCCAGCACTCTGGGCACTGAAGCTTTCTTT. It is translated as CASTLGTEAFF.

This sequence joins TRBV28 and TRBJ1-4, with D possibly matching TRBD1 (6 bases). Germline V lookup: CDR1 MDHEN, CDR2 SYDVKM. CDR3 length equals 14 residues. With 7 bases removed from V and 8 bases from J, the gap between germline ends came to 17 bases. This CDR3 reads CASTLWGAGEKLFF. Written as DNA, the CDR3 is TGTGCCAGCACCCTGTGGGGGGCAGGGGAAAAACTGTTTTTT. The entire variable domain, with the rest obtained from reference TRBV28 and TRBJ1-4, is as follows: DVKVTQSSRYLVKRTGEKVFLECVQDMDHENMFWYRQDPGLGLRLIYFSYDVKMKEKGDIPEGYSVSREKKERFSLILESASTNQTSMYLCASTLWGAGEKLFFGSGTQLSVL.

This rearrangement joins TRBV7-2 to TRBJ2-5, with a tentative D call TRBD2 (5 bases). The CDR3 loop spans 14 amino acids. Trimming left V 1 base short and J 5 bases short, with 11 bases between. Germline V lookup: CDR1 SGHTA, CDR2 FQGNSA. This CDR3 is CASSLGSGSETQYF. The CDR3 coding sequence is TGTGCCAGCAGCTTAGGGTCGGGGTCCGAGACCCAGTACTTC.

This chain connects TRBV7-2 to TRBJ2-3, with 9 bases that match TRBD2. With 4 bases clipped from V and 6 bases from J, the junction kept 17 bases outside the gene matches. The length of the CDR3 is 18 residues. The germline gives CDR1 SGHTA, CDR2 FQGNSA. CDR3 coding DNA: TGTGCCAGCAGCTCTCCCTTCGGGGCTAGCGGGATTGCTGATACGCAGTATTTT. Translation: CASSSPFGASGIADTQYF.

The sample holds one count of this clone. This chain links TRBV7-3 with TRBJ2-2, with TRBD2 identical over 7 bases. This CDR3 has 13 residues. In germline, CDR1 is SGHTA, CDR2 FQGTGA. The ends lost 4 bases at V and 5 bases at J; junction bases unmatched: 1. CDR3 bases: TGTGCCAGCAGCTCCGGGGGGACCGGGGAGCTGTTTTTT. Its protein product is CASSSGGTGELFF.

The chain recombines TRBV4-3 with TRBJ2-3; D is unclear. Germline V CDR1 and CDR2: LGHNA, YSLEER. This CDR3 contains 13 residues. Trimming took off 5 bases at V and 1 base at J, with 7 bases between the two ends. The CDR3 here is CASSTWGTDTQYF. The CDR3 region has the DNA TGCGCCAGCAGCACTTGGGGCACAGATACGCAGTATTTT.

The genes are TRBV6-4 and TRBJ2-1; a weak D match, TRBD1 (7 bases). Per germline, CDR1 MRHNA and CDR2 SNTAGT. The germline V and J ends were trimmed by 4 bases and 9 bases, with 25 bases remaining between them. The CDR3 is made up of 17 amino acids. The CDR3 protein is CASSAGTGQGGRGEQFF. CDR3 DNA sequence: TGTGCCAGCAGTGCCGGAACTGGGCAGGGGGGAAGGGGTGAGCAGTTCTTC.

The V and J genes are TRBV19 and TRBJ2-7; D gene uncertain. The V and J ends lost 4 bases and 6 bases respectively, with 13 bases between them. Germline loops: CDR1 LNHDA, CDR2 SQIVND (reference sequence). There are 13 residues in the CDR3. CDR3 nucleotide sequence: TGTGCCAGTAGTAGTCCTAACGGTGGCGAGCAGTACTTC. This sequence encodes CASSSPNGGEQYF.

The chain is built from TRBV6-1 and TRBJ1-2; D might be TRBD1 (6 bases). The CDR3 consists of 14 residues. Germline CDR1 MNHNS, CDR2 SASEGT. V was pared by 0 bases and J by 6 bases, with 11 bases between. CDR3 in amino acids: CASSEALRDNGYTF. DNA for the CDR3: TGTGCCAGCAGTGAAGCCCTGCGGGACAATGGCTACACCTTC.

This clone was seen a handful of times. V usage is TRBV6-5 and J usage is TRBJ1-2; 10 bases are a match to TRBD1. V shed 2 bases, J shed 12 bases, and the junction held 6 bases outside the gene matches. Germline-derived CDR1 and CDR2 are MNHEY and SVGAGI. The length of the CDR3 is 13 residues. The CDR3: CASSYGTGETDTF. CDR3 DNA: TGTGCCAGCAGTTACGGGACAGGGGAAACGGACACCTTC.

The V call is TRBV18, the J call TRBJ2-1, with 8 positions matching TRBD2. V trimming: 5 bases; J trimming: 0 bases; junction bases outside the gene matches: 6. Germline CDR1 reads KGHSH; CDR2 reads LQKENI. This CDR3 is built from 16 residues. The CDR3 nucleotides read TGTGCCAGCTCAAGACTAGCGACGAGCTCCTACAATGAGCAGTTCTTC. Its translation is CASSRLATSSYNEQFF.

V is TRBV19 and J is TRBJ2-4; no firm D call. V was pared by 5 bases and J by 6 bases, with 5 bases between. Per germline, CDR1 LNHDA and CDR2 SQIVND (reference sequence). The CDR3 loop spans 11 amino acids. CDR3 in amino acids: CASSFLNIQYF. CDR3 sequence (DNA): TGTGCCAGTAGTTTCCTAAACATTCAGTACTTC.

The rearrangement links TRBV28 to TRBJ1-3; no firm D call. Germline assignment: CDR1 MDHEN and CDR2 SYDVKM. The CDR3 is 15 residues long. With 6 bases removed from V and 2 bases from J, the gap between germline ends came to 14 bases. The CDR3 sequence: CASRGDGGPGNTIYF. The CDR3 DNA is TGTGCCAGCAGGGGCGACGGTGGGCCTGGAAACACCATATATTTT.

The CDR3 sequence: CSASGAIYNEQFF. The CDR3 bases are TGCAGCGCTAGCGGGGCCATTTACAATGAGCAGTTCTTC. The chain combines TRBV29-1 with TRBJ2-1, with 9 bases aligning to TRBD2. The CDR3 has 13 residues. CDR1 and CDR2 from the germline V gene are SQVTM and ANQGSEA. J lost 4 bases, V lost 7 bases, and 5 bases had no gene match.